Presented here are 4 T cell receptor beta chains from one specimen sequenced in a study of T cell responses to AZD1222 COVID-19 vaccine. Libraries were prepared by immunoSEQ multiplex PCR; TCRdb keeps only in-frame clonotypes and omits some of them. The data contain tens of thousands of clones, 70% to 90% of them seen just once; the ten biggest clones take up approximately 5.4%. Material: peripheral blood, obtained on day 0 of MenACWY control vaccination. All receptors derive from an adult in good health.

The rearrangement uses TRBV23-1 and TRBJ1-2; D is unresolved. TRBV23-1 is classed as an ORF, of uncertain function. V gave up 2 bases and J gave up 1 base, with 8 bases separating them. This CDR3 spans 14 amino acids. CDR3 DNA sequence: TGCGCCAGCAGTCAACCACGGATTAACTATGGCTACACCTTC. Its protein product is CASSQPRINYGYTF.

A single count supports this clone. The chain recombines TRBV7-8 with TRBJ1-6, with D unresolved. Per germline, CDR1 SGHVS and CDR2 FQNEAQ. This CDR3 spans 19 amino acids. V shed 3 bases and J shed 7 bases, with 25 bases lying between them. For the CDR3, the DNA is TGTGCCAGCAGCTTTTTAGTACCGAGTCAAGCGTCTCTGAATTCACCCCTCCACTTT. Residues: CASSFLVPSQASLNSPLHF.

The chain couples TRBV6-5 to TRBJ2-2; TRBD2 agrees at 10 bases. Per germline, CDR1 MNHEY and CDR2 SVGAGI. The CDR3 runs 15 residues. V lost 5 bases to trimming and J lost 2 bases; unmatched junction nucleotides: 2. The CDR3 sequence is CASSRTSGNTGELFF. The CDR3 bases are TGTGCCAGCAGTCGGACTAGCGGAAACACCGGGGAGCTGTTTTTT.

This chain uses TRBV7-8 with TRBJ1-5; weak D call: TRBD1 (5 bases). The CDR3 runs to 13 residues. The ends were cut back, 1 base at V and 6 bases at J, with 7 bases in the middle. Germline V gene data show CDR1 as SGHVS and CDR2 as FQNEAQ. CDR3 region: CASSLGGLQPQHF. In DNA, the CDR3 is TGTGCCAGCAGCTTAGGGGGCCTTCAGCCCCAGCATTTT.